The text below deals with one T cell receptor beta chain. TCRdb reanalyzed the 5' RACE reads and collapses them to one entry per CDR3 protein, without DNA. The table for this sample gives roughly 390,000 distinct CDR3 sequences. This entry is derived from a study of T cells expressing NK-cell markers. This clonotype originated in a woman in her 50s in good health. Sequencing used blood T cells: a sorted CD56 or NKG2C T cell subset, CD4+ or CD8+ T cells, or bulk PBMC T cells (not recorded which).

The chain's CDR3 is CSVRRGPLTGELFF. V is TRBV29-1 and J is TRBJ2-2; the D call of TRBD2 rests on TCRdb alone, since no DNA is present to check it. The CDR3 is 14 residues long. Germline CDR1 and CDR2: SQVTM and ANQGSEA.